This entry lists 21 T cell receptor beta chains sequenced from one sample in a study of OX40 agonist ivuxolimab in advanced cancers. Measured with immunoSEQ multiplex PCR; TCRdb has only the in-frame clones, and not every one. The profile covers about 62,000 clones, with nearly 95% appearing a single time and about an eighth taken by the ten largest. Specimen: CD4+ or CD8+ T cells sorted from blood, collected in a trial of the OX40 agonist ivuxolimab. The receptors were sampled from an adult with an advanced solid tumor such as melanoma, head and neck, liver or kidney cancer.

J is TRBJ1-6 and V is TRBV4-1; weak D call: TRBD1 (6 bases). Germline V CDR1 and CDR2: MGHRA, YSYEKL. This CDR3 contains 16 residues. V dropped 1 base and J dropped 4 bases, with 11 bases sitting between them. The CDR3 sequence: CASSQVKGGYNSPLHF. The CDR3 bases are TGCGCCAGCAGCCAAGTAAAGGGGGGATATAATTCACCCCTCCACTTT.

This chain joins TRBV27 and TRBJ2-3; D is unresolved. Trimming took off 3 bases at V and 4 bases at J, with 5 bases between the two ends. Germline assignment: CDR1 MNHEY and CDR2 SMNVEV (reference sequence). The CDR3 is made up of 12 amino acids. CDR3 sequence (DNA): TGTGCCAGCAGTTTCACAGCAGATACGCAGTATTTT. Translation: CASSFTADTQYF.

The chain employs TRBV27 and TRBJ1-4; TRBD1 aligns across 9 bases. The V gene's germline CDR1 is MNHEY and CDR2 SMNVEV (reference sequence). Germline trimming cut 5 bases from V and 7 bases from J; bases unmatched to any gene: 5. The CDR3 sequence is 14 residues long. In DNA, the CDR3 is TGTGCCAGCAGTATTGGGGGACAGGGTGAAAAACTGTTTTTT. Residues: CASSIGGQGEKLFF.

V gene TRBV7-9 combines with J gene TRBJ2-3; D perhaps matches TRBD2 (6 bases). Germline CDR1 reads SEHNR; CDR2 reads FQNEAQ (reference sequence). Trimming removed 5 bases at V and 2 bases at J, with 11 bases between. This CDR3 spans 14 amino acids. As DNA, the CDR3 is TGTGCCAGCAGCCGGGACTCACCCACAGATACGCAGTATTTT. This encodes CASSRDSPTDTQYF.

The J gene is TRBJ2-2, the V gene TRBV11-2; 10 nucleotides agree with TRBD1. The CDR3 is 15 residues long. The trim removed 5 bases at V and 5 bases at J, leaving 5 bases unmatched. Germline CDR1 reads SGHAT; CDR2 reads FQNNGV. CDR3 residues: CASSVGTGETGELFF. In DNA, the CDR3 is TGTGCCAGCAGCGTTGGGACAGGGGAAACCGGGGAGCTGTTTTTT. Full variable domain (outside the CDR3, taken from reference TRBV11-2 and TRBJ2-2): EAGVAQSPRYKIIEKRQSVAFWCNPISGHATLYWYQQILGQGPKLLIQFQNNGVVDDSQLPKDRFSAERLKGVDSTLKIQPAKLEDSAVYLCASSVGTGETGELFFGEGSRLTVL.

Here the CDR3 reads CASSWNGDQETQYF. The DNA for the CDR3 is TGTGCCAGCAGTTGGAACGGGGATCAAGAGACCCAGTACTTC. The rearrangement joins TRBV27 to TRBJ2-5, with D tentatively TRBD2 (5 bases). Trimming cost V 4 bases and J 2 bases, with 11 bases left between them. Germline V gives CDR1 MNHEY, CDR2 SMNVEV (reference sequence). This CDR3 is 14 amino acids long.

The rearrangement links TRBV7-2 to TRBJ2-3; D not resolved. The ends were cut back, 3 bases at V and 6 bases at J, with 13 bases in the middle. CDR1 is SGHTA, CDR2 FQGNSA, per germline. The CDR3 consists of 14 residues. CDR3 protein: CASSFMGLGDTQYF. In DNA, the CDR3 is TGTGCCAGCAGCTTTATGGGCCTCGGGGATACGCAGTATTTT.

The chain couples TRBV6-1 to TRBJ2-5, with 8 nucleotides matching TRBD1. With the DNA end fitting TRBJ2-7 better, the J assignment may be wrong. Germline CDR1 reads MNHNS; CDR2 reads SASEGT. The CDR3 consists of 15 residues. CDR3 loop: CASSEDDRGSYEQYF. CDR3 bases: TGTGCCAGCAGTGAAGACGACAGGGGATCCTACGAGCAGTACTTC.

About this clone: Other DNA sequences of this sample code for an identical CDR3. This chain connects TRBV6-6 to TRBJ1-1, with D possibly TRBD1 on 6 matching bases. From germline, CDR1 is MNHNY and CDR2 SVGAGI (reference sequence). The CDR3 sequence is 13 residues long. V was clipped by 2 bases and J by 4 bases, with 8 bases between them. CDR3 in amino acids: CASSYVGGTEAFF. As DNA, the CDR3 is TGTGCCAGCAGTTACGTAGGGGGCACTGAAGCTTTCTTT.

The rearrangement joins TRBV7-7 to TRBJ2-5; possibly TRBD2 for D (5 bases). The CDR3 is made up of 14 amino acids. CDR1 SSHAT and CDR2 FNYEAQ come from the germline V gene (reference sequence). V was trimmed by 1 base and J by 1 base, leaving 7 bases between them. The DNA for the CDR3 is TGTGCCAGCAGCTTAGGCGGGCCCCAAGAGACCCAGTACTTC. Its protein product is CASSLGGPQETQYF.

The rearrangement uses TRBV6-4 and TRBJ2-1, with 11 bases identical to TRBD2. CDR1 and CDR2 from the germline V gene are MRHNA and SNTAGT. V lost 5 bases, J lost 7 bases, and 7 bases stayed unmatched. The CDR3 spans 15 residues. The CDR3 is CASSQLAGEGNEQFF. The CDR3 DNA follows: TGTGCCAGCAGTCAACTAGCGGGAGAGGGAAATGAGCAGTTCTTC.

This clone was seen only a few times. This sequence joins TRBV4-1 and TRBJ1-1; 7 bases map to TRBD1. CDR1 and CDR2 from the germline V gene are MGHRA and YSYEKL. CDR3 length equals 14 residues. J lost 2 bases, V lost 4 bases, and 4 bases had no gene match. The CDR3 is CASSLGQINTEAFF. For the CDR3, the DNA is TGCGCCAGCAGCCTGGGACAGATAAACACTGAAGCTTTCTTT.

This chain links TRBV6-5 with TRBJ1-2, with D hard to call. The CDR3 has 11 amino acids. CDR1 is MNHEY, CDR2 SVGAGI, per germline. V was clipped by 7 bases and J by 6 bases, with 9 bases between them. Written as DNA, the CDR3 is TGTGCCAGCACCCTGGACCATGGCTACACCTTC. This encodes CASTLDHGYTF.

The CDR3 DNA follows: TGTGCCAGCAGTTTATTTAGATCCTACGAGCAGTACTTC. Its translation: CASSLFRSYEQYF. The rearrangement joins TRBV27 to TRBJ2-7; D uncertain. Germline-derived CDR1 and CDR2 are MNHEY and SMNVEV (reference sequence). The CDR3 totals 13 residues. The V end lost 1 base, the J end lost 1 base, and 5 bases lay between the germline ends.

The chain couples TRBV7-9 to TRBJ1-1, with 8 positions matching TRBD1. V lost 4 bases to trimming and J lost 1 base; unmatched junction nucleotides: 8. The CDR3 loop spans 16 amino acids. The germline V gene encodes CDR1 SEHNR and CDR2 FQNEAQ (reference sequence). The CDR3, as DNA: TGTGCCAGCAGCTCTGACAGGGGTCTGGGGAACACTGAAGCTTTCTTT. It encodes CASSSDRGLGNTEAFF.

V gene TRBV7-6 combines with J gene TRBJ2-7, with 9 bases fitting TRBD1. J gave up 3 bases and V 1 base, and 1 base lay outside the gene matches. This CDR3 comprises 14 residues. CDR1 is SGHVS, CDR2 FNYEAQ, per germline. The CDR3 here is CASSLGGQGYEQYF. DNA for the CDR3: TGTGCCAGCAGCTTAGGGGGACAGGGCTACGAGCAGTACTTC. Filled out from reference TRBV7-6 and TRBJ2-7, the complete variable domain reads GAGVSQSPRYKVTKRGQDVALRCDPISGHVSLYWYRQALGQGPEFLTYFNYEAQQDKSGLPNDRFSAERPEGSISTLTIQRTEQRDSAMYRCASSLGGQGYEQYFGPGTRLTVT.

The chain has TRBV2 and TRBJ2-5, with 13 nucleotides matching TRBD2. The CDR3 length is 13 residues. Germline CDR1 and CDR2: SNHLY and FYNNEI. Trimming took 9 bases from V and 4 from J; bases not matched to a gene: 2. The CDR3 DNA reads TGTGCCAGTGGACTAGCGGGAGTAGAGACCCAGTACTTC. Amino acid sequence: CASGLAGVETQYF. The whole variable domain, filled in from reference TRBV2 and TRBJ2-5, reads EPEVTQTPSHQVTQMGQEVILRCVPISNHLYFYWYRQILGQKVEFLVSFYNNEISEKSEIFDDQFSVERPDGSNFTLKIRSTKLEDSAMYFCASGLAGVETQYFGPGTRLLVL.

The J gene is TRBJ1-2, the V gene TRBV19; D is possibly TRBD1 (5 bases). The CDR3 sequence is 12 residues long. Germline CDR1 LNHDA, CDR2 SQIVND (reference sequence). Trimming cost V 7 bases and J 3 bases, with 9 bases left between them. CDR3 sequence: CASNSGYYGYTF. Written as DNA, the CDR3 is TGTGCCAGTAATTCAGGGTACTATGGCTACACCTTC.

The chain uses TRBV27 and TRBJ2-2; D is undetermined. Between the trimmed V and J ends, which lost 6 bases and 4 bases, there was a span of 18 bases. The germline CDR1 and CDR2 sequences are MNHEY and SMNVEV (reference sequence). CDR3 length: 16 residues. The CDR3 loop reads CASSRPAGSLTGELFF. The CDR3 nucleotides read TGTGCCAGCAGCCGACCCGCAGGTAGTCTCACCGGGGAGCTGTTTTTT.

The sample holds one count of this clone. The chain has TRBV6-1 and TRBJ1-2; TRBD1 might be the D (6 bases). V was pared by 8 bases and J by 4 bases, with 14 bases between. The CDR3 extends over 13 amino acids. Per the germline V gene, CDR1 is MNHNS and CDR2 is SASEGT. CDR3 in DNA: TGTGCCAGCTGGTGGGACAACCTCTATGGCTACACCTTC. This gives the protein CASWWDNLYGYTF.

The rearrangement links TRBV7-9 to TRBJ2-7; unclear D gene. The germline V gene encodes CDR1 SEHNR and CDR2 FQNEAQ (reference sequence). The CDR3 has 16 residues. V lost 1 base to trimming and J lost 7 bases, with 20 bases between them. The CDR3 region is CASSLGALRSSVEQYF. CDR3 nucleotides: TGTGCCAGCAGCTTAGGCGCACTAAGGAGCTCGGTTGAGCAGTACTTC. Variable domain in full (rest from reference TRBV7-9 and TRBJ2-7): DTGVSQNPRHKITKRGQNVTFRCDPISEHNRLYWYRQTLGQGPEFLTYFQNEAQLEKSRLLSDRFSAERPKGSFSTLEIQRTEQGDSAMYLCASSLGALRSSVEQYFGPGTRLTVT.